This T cell receptor beta chain was sequenced for a study of cytomegalovirus exposure and HLA in healthy donors. Study results and limitations: The authors later found most CMV-associated TCR beta chains appeared HLA-restricted.

For this clone: The antigen remains undetermined.

It was with 60 Vbeta and 13 Jbeta primers that the PCR ran. Clones were sequenced by immunoSEQ multiplex PCR, and TCRdb holds only the in-frame ones, with some missing. The sample shows about 170,000 clones, 65% to 85% of them seen only once. The specimen sequenced was PBMCs. This receptor was taken from a woman younger than 35 in good health and CMV-seronegative.

The CDR3 coding sequence is TGCGCCAGCAGCCCCAGGACAGGGATAACAACTAATGAAAAACTGTTTTTT. Translation gives CASSPRTGITTNEKLFF. The rearrangement uses TRBV5-1 and TRBJ1-4, with 8 bases lining up with TRBD1. This CDR3 region has 17 residues. Trimming took 4 bases from V and 0 from J; bases not matched to a gene: 8. CDR1 SGHRS and CDR2 YFSETQ come from the germline V gene.